This T cell receptor (beta chain) was sequenced in a study of CD8 T cells in Susac syndrome. It was with random hexamers that 0.5 to 1 ug RNA was reverse transcribed. TCRdb reprocessed the immunoSEQ multiplex PCR reads with MiXCR, giving one entry per CDR3 protein. Of roughly 150,000 distinct CDR3 sequences in the sample, 95% were seen once. The V end was cut by 6 bases, the J end by 1 base, with 12 bases between. The CDR3 sequence is 13 residues long. Germline CDR1 and CDR2: SQVTM and ANQGSEA. The sample was CD4+ T cells from PBMCs. V usage is TRBV29-1 and J usage is TRBJ2-5; perhaps TRBD2 as D (6 bases). This clonotype originated in a human donor with Susac syndrome. The CDR3 protein is CSVELAVQETQYF. The CDR3 nucleotides read TGCAGCGTGGAATTAGCGGTCCAAGAGACCCAGTACTTC.